Each of the 27 T cell receptor beta chains below was sequenced from the same sample in a study of shared T cell receptors in the human thymus. Libraries were prepared by immunoSEQ multiplex PCR; TCRdb keeps only in-frame clonotypes and omits some of them. Of hundreds of thousands of clones in the sample, 80% to 90% are singletons; the top ten hold about 0.0094%. Separately, the same data were catalogued under a study of human thymus T cells.

The specimen was thymocytes. The receptors shown here come from a boy in the first two years of life with a congenital heart defect.

This clone came up once. The chain links TRBV5-6 to TRBJ2-1; 11 nucleotides line up with TRBD2. This CDR3 has 18 amino acids. Per the germline V gene, CDR1 is SGHDT and CDR2 is YYEEEE. V lost 5 bases to trimming and J lost 0 bases; unmatched junction nucleotides: 10. The CDR3 here is CASSLAGGSQSSYNEQFF. CDR3 bases: TGTGCCAGCAGTTTAGCGGGAGGGTCTCAGAGCTCCTACAATGAGCAGTTCTTC.

This clone was observed once. The chain carries TRBV15 and TRBJ1-6; TRBD1 might be the D (5 bases). The CDR3 loop spans 19 amino acids. Trimming cost V 0 bases and J 8 bases, with 23 bases left between them. Per germline, CDR1 LNHNV and CDR2 YYDKDF (reference sequence). The CDR3 coding sequence is TGTGCCACCAGCAGAGAGGGGGGACCCGGACCCGTTGGTTATTCACCCCTCCACTTT. It codes for CATSREGGPGPVGYSPLHF.

The chain employs TRBV4-3 and TRBJ2-5, with 12 bases that match TRBD2. Unmatched junction bases numbered 6, after V lost 1 base and J lost 0 bases. The V gene's germline CDR1 is LGHNA and CDR2 YSLEER. The CDR3 loop spans 18 amino acids. DNA of the CDR3: TGCGCCAGCAGCCAAGTCCTAGCGGGGGGGATACACCAAGAGACCCAGTACTTC. This gives the protein CASSQVLAGGIHQETQYF.

This chain connects TRBV27 to TRBJ1-5, with D maybe TRBD1 (6 bases). This CDR3 is 13 amino acids long. Per germline, CDR1 MNHEY and CDR2 SMNVEV (reference sequence). Trimming pared 6 bases from V and 5 bases from J, leaving 11 bases between. CDR3 DNA sequence: TGTGCCAGCAGGGCGCGGACAGATCAGCCCCAGCATTTT. This sequence encodes CASRARTDQPQHF.

This chain connects TRBV28 to TRBJ1-1; the match to TRBD1 covers 7 bases. CDR1 and CDR2 (germline): MDHEN, SYDVKM. The CDR3 length is 15 residues. V shed 2 bases, J shed 0 bases, and the junction held 3 bases outside the gene matches. DNA of the CDR3: TGTGCCAGCAGTTTAAGGACAGGATTGAACACTGAAGCTTTCTTT. This sequence encodes CASSLRTGLNTEAFF.

The chain uses TRBV29-1 and TRBJ2-1; 8 bases are a match to TRBD2. The CDR3 spans 15 residues. Germline V gives CDR1 SQVTM, CDR2 ANQGSEA. V shed 4 bases and J 2 bases; nucleotides not matched to a gene: 7. DNA for the CDR3: TGCAGCGTTGCCACCGGGACTAGGACCTACAATGAGCAGTTCTTC. This gives the protein CSVATGTRTYNEQFF.

The chain combines TRBV7-2 with TRBJ2-1; D perhaps matches TRBD2 (5 bases). Trimming removed 2 bases at V and 5 bases at J, with 19 bases between. This CDR3 has 17 amino acids. The germline V gene encodes CDR1 SGHTA and CDR2 FQGNSA. CDR3 sequence reads: CASSLMATRRLHNEQFF. The CDR3 bases are TGTGCCAGCAGCTTAATGGCGACAAGGAGGCTCCACAATGAGCAGTTCTTC.

The chain uses TRBV6-1 and TRBJ2-7; 9 bases are shared with TRBD1. V lost 6 bases to trimming and J lost 0 bases; unmatched junction nucleotides: 3. The length of the CDR3 is 14 residues. CDR1 and CDR2 (germline): MNHNS, SASEGT. Here the CDR3 DNA reads TGTGCCAGCAGCGGGACAGGGCCCTCCTACGAGCAGTACTTC. This encodes CASSGTGPSYEQYF.

The genes are TRBV2 and TRBJ1-5, with D maybe TRBD1 (5 bases). The CDR3 runs 15 residues. Trimming shortened V by 3 bases and J by 3 bases, and 12 bases separated the two germline ends. The V gene's germline CDR1 is SNHLY and CDR2 FYNNEI. Written as DNA, the CDR3 is TGTGCCAGCAGTGACTCTCAGGGAATCAATCAGCCCCAGCATTTT. This encodes CASSDSQGINQPQHF.

CDR3 bases: TGCGCCAGCAGCCAAGGACTCGGGGAACTCACAGATACGCAGTATTTT. It translates to CASSQGLGELTDTQYF. The genes are TRBV4-3 and TRBJ2-3, with a tentative D call TRBD2 (5 bases). The CDR3 covers 16 residues. Germline V gene sequence: CDR1 LGHNA, CDR2 YSLEER. Trimming stripped 1 base from V and 2 bases from J, with 13 bases between.

The chain has TRBV14 and TRBJ2-1; 7 bases align to TRBD1. J gave up 5 bases and V 1 base, and 14 bases lay outside the gene matches. The CDR3 consists of 18 residues. Germline V gene sequence: CDR1 SGHDN, CDR2 FVKESK. The CDR3 sequence is CASSQGDRVGVQDNEQFF. As DNA, the CDR3 is TGTGCCAGCAGCCAAGGCGACAGGGTCGGAGTACAGGACAATGAGCAGTTCTTC. Variable domain in full (rest from reference TRBV14 and TRBJ2-1): EAGVTQFPSHSVIEKGQTVTLRCDPISGHDNLYWYRRVMGKEIKFLLHFVKESKQDESGMPNNRFLAERTGGTYSTLKVQPAELEDSGVYFCASSQGDRVGVQDNEQFFGPGTRLTVL.

As DNA, the CDR3 is TGCGCCAGCAGCTCGCCGGGAGGACCTCAAGAGACCCAGTACTTC. Protein sequence: CASSSPGGPQETQYF. The rearrangement uses TRBV5-1 and TRBJ2-5, with 7 bases matching TRBD2. This CDR3 spans 15 amino acids. V shed 3 bases, J shed 2 bases, and the junction held 7 bases outside the gene matches. The germline V gene has CDR1 SGHRS and CDR2 YFSETQ.

The chain couples TRBV11-2 to TRBJ2-1; 10 nucleotides match TRBD2. There are 13 residues in the CDR3. The ends lost 7 bases at V and 9 bases at J; junction bases unmatched: 6. Per the germline V gene, CDR1 is SGHAT and CDR2 is FQNNGV. CDR3 in DNA: TGTGCCAGCACCCTAGCGGGAGCTAGTGAGCAGTTCTTC. Amino acids: CASTLAGASEQFF.

This clone was recorded once. V and J are TRBV20-1 and TRBJ1-1, with a weak D call TRBD1 (6 bases). CDR3 length: 11 residues. Trimming stripped 4 bases from V and 3 bases from J, with 6 bases between. Germline V gives CDR1 DFQATT, CDR2 SNEGSKA (reference sequence). The CDR3 bases are TGCAGTGCTAACAGGGACACTGAAGCTTTCTTT. Amino acids: CSANRDTEAFF.

CDR3 sequence: CASSYAERGQPQHF. The CDR3 DNA follows: TGTGCCAGCAGTTATGCGGAAAGAGGGCAGCCCCAGCATTTT. The chain recombines TRBV6-5 with TRBJ1-5; D uncertain. Germline V gene sequence: CDR1 MNHEY, CDR2 SVGAGI. Between the trimmed V and J ends, which lost 3 bases and 7 bases, there was a span of 13 bases. The CDR3 is made up of 14 amino acids.

V gene TRBV7-9 combines with J gene TRBJ1-4, with 8 bases aligning to TRBD1. V shed 5 bases and J 7 bases; nucleotides not matched to a gene: 3. The CDR3 sequence is 13 residues long. Germline loops: CDR1 SEHNR, CDR2 FQNEAQ (reference sequence). The CDR3 loop is CASSAGTGEKLFF. The CDR3 DNA follows: TGTGCCAGCAGCGCCGGGACAGGTGAAAAACTGTTTTTT.

The genes are TRBV4-3 and TRBJ2-1; D gene uncertain. CDR3 size: 17 residues. Trimming shortened V by 1 base and J by 0 bases, and 13 bases separated the two germline ends. The germline gives CDR1 LGHNA, CDR2 YSLEER. CDR3 coding DNA: TGCGCCAGCAGCCAAGCGGTTGTCCCCTACTCCTACAATGAGCAGTTCTTC. Translation: CASSQAVVPYSYNEQFF.

The chain combines TRBV19 with TRBJ2-7, with 7 bases lining up with TRBD1. J lost 5 bases, V lost 4 bases, and 8 bases had no gene match. The CDR3 is made up of 14 amino acids. The germline V gene has CDR1 LNHDA and CDR2 SQIVND (reference sequence). CDR3 DNA sequence: TGTGCCAGTAGTAACCCGACAGGGATCCACGAGCAGTACTTC. The encoded protein is CASSNPTGIHEQYF.

V gene TRBV28 combines with J gene TRBJ1-4, with 7 bases identical to TRBD1. Looked up from germline, CDR1 is MDHEN and CDR2 is SYDVKM. V dropped 6 bases and J dropped 4; count of bases not matched to a gene: 5. The CDR3 runs 14 residues. CDR3 loop: CASSTGQDNEKLFF. The CDR3 DNA sequence: TGTGCCAGCAGCACCGGACAGGATAATGAAAAACTGTTTTTT.

J is TRBJ1-1 and V is TRBV5-6; D call uncertain. The CDR3 is made up of 12 amino acids. The V end was cut by 4 bases, the J end by 6 bases, with 10 bases between. In germline, CDR1 is SGHDT, CDR2 YYEEEE. The CDR3 protein is CASSHPTAEAFF. CDR3 coding DNA: TGTGCCAGCAGCCACCCCACGGCTGAAGCTTTCTTT.

This sequence joins TRBV5-1 and TRBJ2-5; TRBD2 agrees at 7 bases. The J call may be wrong; the DNA end is better matched by TRBJ2-7. This CDR3 region has 16 residues. Germline V gene data show CDR1 as SGHRS and CDR2 as YFSETQ. The CDR3 region is CASSCDGRESKYEQYF. CDR3 sequence (DNA): TGCGCCAGCAGCTGTGACGGGCGGGAGAGTAAGTACGAGCAGTACTTC.

This rearrangement joins TRBV20-1 to TRBJ2-1; TRBD1 matches at 7 bases. Germline V gene data show CDR1 as DFQATT and CDR2 as SNEGSKA (reference sequence). The CDR3 runs to 11 residues. CDR3 nucleotides: TGCCTAGAGACAGGGTGGGATGAGCAGTTCTTC. Protein: CLETGWDEQFF.

This chain uses TRBV2 with TRBJ2-5; D may be TRBD1 (6 bases). The J call may be faulty, since TRBJ2-7 better matches the DNA end. Germline V gene lookup returns CDR1 SNHLY and CDR2 FYNNEI. The CDR3 sequence is 13 residues long. The CDR3 region is CASRAGQLYEQYF. CDR3 nucleotides: TGTGCCAGCAGGGCCGGACAGTTATACGAGCAGTACTTC.

V gene TRBV30 combines with J gene TRBJ1-1; 9 bases are shared with TRBD1. This CDR3 spans 14 amino acids. J was trimmed by 5 bases and V by 3 bases; bases with no gene match: 7. The germline V gene encodes CDR1 GTSNPN and CDR2 SVGIG (reference sequence). The CDR3 spells CAWRLTDRGTEAFF. CDR3 DNA sequence: TGTGCCTGGAGGTTAACCGACAGGGGGACTGAAGCTTTCTTT.

The chain combines TRBV4-3 with TRBJ2-1; 13 bases fit TRBD2. V lost 1 base to trimming and J lost 3 bases; unmatched junction nucleotides: 3. Germline assignment: CDR1 LGHNA and CDR2 YSLEER. The CDR3 runs to 17 residues. The CDR3 bases are TGCGCCAGCAGCCAAGGGGGACTAGCGGGATACTACAATGAGCAGTTCTTC. Protein sequence: CASSQGGLAGYYNEQFF.

The gene calls are TRBV14 and TRBJ2-2, with D perhaps matching TRBD2 (5 bases). Germline V gene lookup returns CDR1 SGHDN and CDR2 FVKESK. V gave up 0 bases and J gave up 5 bases, with 10 bases separating them. The CDR3 extends over 15 amino acids. The CDR3: CASSQDPPGTGELFF. The DNA of the CDR3 is TGTGCCAGCAGCCAAGATCCTCCGGGGACCGGGGAGCTGTTTTTT.

The chain couples TRBV2 to TRBJ1-5; the match to TRBD1 covers 8 bases. Trimming cost V 4 bases and J 1 base; bases outside gene matches: 3. This CDR3 has 15 amino acids. Germline assignment: CDR1 SNHLY and CDR2 FYNNEI. CDR3 in amino acids: CASSGDRGSNQPQHF. CDR3 DNA sequence: TGTGCCAGCAGTGGAGACAGGGGAAGCAATCAGCCCCAGCATTTT.